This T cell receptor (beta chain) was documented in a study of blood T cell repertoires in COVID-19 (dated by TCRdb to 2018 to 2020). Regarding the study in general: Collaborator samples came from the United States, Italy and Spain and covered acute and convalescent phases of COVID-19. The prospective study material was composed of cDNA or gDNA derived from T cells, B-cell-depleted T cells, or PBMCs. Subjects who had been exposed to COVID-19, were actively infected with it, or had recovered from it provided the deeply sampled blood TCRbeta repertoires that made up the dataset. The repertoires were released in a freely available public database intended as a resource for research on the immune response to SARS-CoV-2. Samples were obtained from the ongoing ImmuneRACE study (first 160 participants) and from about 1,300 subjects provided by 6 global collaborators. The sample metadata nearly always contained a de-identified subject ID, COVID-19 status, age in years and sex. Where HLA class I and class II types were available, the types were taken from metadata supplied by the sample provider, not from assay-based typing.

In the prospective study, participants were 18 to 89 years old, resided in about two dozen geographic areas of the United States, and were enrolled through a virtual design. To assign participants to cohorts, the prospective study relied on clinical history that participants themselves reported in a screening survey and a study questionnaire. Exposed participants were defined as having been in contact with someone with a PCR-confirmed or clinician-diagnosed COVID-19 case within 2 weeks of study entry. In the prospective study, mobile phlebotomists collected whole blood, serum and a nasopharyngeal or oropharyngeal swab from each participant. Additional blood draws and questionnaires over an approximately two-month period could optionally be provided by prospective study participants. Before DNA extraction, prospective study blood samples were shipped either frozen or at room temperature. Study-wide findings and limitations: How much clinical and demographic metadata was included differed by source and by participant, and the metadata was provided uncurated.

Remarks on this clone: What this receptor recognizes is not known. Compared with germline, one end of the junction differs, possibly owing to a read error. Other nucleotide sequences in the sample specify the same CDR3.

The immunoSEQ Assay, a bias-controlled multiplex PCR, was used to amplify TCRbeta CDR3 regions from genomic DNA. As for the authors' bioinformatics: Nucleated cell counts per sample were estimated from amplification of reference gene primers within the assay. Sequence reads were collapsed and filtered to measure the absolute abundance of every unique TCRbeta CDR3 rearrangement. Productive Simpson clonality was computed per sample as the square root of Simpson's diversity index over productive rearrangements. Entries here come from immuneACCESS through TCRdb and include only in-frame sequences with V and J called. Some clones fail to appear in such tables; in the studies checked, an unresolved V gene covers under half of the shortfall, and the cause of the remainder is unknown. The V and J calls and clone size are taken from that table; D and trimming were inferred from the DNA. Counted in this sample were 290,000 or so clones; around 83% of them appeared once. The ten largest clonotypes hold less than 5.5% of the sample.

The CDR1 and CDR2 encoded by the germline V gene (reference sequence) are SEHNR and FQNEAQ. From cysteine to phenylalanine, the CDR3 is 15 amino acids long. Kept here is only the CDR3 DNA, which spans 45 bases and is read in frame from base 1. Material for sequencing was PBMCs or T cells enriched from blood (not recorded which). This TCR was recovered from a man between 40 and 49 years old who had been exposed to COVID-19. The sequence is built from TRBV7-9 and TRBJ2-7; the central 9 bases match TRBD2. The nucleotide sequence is TGTGCCAGCAGCCCCGGGGTAGCGGGGGCCTATGAGCAGTACTTC. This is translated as CASSPGVAGAYEQYF.